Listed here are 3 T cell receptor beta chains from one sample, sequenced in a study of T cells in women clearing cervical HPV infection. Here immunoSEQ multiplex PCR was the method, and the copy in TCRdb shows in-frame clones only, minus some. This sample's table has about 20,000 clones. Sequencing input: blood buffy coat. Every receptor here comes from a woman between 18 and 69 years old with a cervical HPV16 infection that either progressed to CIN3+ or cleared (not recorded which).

Partial CDR3 DNA: TGTGCCAGCCACGGACAGGGAGATGAG. It codes for CASHGQGDE. The CDR3 in its entirety is CASHGQGDEQFF. The chain carries TRBV27 and TRBJ2-1; 8 nucleotides match TRBD1. The read stops 3 residues short of the end of the CDR3; the missing end is completed from the germline J gene. This CDR3 has 12 amino acids. The germline V gene has CDR1 MNHEY and CDR2 SMNVEV (reference sequence). V lost 8 bases, J lost 8 bases, and 5 bases stayed unmatched.

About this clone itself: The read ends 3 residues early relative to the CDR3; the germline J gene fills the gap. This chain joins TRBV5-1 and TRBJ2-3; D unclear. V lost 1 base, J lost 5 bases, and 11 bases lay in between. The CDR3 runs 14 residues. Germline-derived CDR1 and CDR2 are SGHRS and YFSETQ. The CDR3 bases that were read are TGCGCCAGCAGCTTGAGGAGCTCGGGAGATACG. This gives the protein CASSLRSSGDT. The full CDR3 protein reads CASSLRSSGDTQYF.

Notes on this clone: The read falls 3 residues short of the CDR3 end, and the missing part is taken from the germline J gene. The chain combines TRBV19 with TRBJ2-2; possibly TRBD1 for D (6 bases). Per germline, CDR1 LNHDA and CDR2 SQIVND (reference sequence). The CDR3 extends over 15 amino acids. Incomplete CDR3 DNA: TGTGCCAGTAGTGTACAGGGAGTAACTAATGAAAAG. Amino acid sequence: CASSVQGVTNEK. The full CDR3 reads CASSVQGVTNEKLFF.